The 32 T cell receptor beta chains below all came from one sample that was sequenced in a study of blood T cells in healthy people across ages. Then a second PCR, running about 6 to 12 cycles, was carried out with a sample-barcoded 5' primer and a J-beta primer mix. Using its own MiXCR run on the 5' RACE reads, TCRdb lists one record per CDR3 protein. The sample shows 1,800,000 or so distinct CDR3 sequences, 35% to 50% of them seen only once. The sequenced material came from blood. The receptors derive from a human donor in good health.

There are many counts of this clonotype. The J gene is TRBJ1-5, the V gene TRBV24-1; no clear D gene. CDR3 length equals 13 residues. The germline CDR1 and CDR2 sequences are KGHDR and SFDVKD. Trimming cost V 0 bases and J 5 bases, with 4 bases left between them. The CDR3 DNA sequence: TGTGCCACCAGTGATTTGGGAGATCAGCCCCAGCATTTT. Protein sequence: CATSDLGDQPQHF.

For this clonotype: The junction does not match germline at one end; this may be a read error. V usage is TRBV3-1 and J usage is TRBJ2-1, with D unresolved. The germline CDR1 and CDR2 sequences are LGHDT and YNNKEL (reference sequence). The CDR3 spans 11 residues. The CDR3 reads CTSSQVREQFF. Written as DNA, the CDR3 is TGTACCAGCAGCCAAGTTAGGGAGCAGTTCTTC.

This chain uses TRBV20-1 with TRBJ2-1, with D possibly TRBD2 on 5 matching bases. The CDR3 is 15 amino acids. Germline CDR1 and CDR2: DFQATT and SNEGSKA (reference sequence). V lost 0 bases to trimming and J lost 4 bases, with 13 bases between them. The CDR3 DNA reads TGCAGTGCTAGAGATCTAGACTATTTATACAATGAGCAGTTCTTC. This codes for CSARDLDYLYNEQFF.

On this clonotype itself: The germline gene is not matched at one end of the junction; a read error may be the cause. The chain links TRBV6-6 to TRBJ2-1, with 7 bases identical to TRBD1. Per the germline V gene, CDR1 is MNHNY and CDR2 is SVGAGI (reference sequence). CDR3 length: 13 residues. CDR3 in amino acids: CASNRGSYNEQVF. Here the CDR3 DNA reads TGTGCCAGCAACAGGGGTTCCTACAATGAGCAGGTCTTC.

The rearrangement joins TRBV27 to TRBJ2-4, with D possibly being TRBD2 (6 bases). With the DNA end fitting TRBJ2-7 better, the J assignment may be wrong. This CDR3 spans 18 amino acids. Looked up from germline, CDR1 is MNHEY and CDR2 is SMNVEV (reference sequence). The CDR3 DNA reads as TGTGCCAGCAGTTTATCTGTCCTAGCGAGCGAAAGCTCCTACGAGCAGTACTTC. It codes for CASSLSVLASESSYEQYF.

This CDR3 is CASTRTGFGYTF. The CDR3 nucleotides read TGTGCCAGCACAAGGACAGGTTTTGGCTACACCTTC. This chain connects TRBV12-3 or TRBV12-4 to TRBJ1-2, with TRBD1 matching 7 bases. V dropped 7 bases and J dropped 7; count of bases not matched to a gene: 6. The CDR3 runs 12 residues.

This clonotype appeared a few times. This chain joins TRBV5-1 and TRBJ2-5; D perhaps matches TRBD1 (5 bases). The CDR3 runs to 15 residues. V lost 1 base to trimming and J lost 3 bases, with 13 bases between them. Germline CDR1 and CDR2: SGHRS and YFSETQ. The DNA for the CDR3 is TGCGCCAGCAGCTTGCTACAGGCTTCAGAAGAGACCCAGTACTTC. Translating gives CASSLLQASEETQYF.

This clonotype has at least ten counts. The chain recombines TRBV27 with TRBJ1-1, with unresolved D. This CDR3 spans 13 amino acids. Germline-derived CDR1 and CDR2 are MNHEY and SMNVEV (reference sequence). The V gene lost 6 bases and the J gene lost 4 bases, with 12 bases spanning the gap. The CDR3, as DNA: TGTGCCAGCAGCCGGGGTGTCGGCACTGAAGCTTTCTTT. Protein: CASSRGVGTEAFF.

The chain recombines TRBV7-6 with TRBJ1-4, with a tentative D call TRBD1 (5 bases). The germline V and J ends were trimmed by 5 bases and 7 bases, with 17 bases remaining between them. The CDR3 is 15 amino acids. Germline lookup yields CDR1 SGHVS and CDR2 FNYEAQ. Here the CDR3 DNA reads TGTGCCAGCAGCGGCCGGGACTCAGAGAGTGAAAAACTGTTTTTT. This codes for CASSGRDSESEKLFF.

In its sample, this clonotype was seen a few times. The chain carries TRBV7-2 and TRBJ1-2; D remains ambiguous. Germline CDR1 SGHTA, CDR2 FQGNSA. This CDR3 is 14 amino acids long. Trimming stripped 4 bases from V and 4 bases from J, with 13 bases between. The CDR3 nucleotides are TGTGCCAGCAGCTCGAGAAGGGCCCTCTATGGCTACACCTTC. Protein: CASSSRRALYGYTF. The full variable domain, its missing parts supplied by reference TRBV7-2 and TRBJ1-2, is GAGVSQSPSNKVTEKGKDVELRCDPISGHTALYWYRQSLGQGLEFLIYFQGNSAPDKSGLPSDRFSAERTGGSVSTLTIQRTQQEDSAVYLCASSSRRALYGYTFGSGTRLTVV.

V is TRBV7-8 and J is TRBJ1-3; maybe TRBD1 (5 bases). V was pared by 5 bases and J by 3 bases, with 14 bases between. The CDR3 loop spans 15 amino acids. The germline CDR1 and CDR2 sequences are SGHVS and FQNEAQ. CDR3 sequence: CASSRTEGLGNTIYF. The CDR3 region has the DNA TGTGCCAGCAGCCGAACTGAGGGACTTGGAAACACCATATATTTT.

In this sample, this clonotype turned up a few times. The chain carries TRBV29-1 and TRBJ2-7; perhaps D is TRBD1 or TRBD2 (5 bases each). The CDR3 covers 14 residues. Trimming took 1 base from V and 4 from J, leaving 14 bases between them. Germline lookup yields CDR1 SQVTM and CDR2 ANQGSEA. The CDR3 DNA follows: TGCAGCGTTGAAGTCCGGGGCATAACGTACGAGCAGTACTTC. It codes for CSVEVRGITYEQYF.

This clonotype was observed once. The genes are TRBV2 and TRBJ1-2; D gene ambiguous. Trimming took 4 bases from V and 4 from J, leaving 13 bases between them. CDR3 size: 14 residues. Germline lookup yields CDR1 SNHLY and CDR2 FYNNEI. CDR3 protein: CASSVGAEFYGYTF. The DNA for the CDR3 is TGTGCCAGCAGTGTAGGTGCAGAATTCTATGGCTACACCTTC. The variable domain in full, with the rest retrieved from reference TRBV2 and TRBJ1-2, is EPEVTQTPSHQVTQMGQEVILRCVPISNHLYFYWYRQILGQKVEFLVSFYNNEISEKSEIFDDQFSVERPDGSNFTLKIRSTKLEDSAMYFCASSVGAEFYGYTFGSGTRLTVV.

This clonotype has a count of ten or more. CDR3 sequence reads: CASSSGQLYGYTF. The CDR3 DNA follows: TGTGCCAGCAGCTCGGGACAGCTTTATGGCTACACCTTC. The rearrangement joins TRBV7-2 to TRBJ1-2; 7 bases align to TRBD1. J gave up 5 bases and V 4 bases, and 4 bases lay outside the gene matches. CDR3 size: 13 residues. Germline values: CDR1 SGHTA, CDR2 FQGNSA.

The rearrangement links TRBV11-2 to TRBJ2-7, with 11 bases aligning to TRBD1. Germline V gene lookup returns CDR1 SGHAT and CDR2 FQNNGV. V lost 1 base to trimming and J lost 1 base; unmatched junction nucleotides: 3. The CDR3 has 16 amino acids. CDR3 bases: TGTGCCAGCAGCTTAGGGACAGGGGGCCCATCCTACGAGCAGTACTTC. Protein product: CASSLGTGGPSYEQYF. Based on the CDR3 plus reference TRBV11-2 and TRBJ2-7, the full variable domain is EAGVAQSPRYKIIEKRQSVAFWCNPISGHATLYWYQQILGQGPKLLIQFQNNGVVDDSQLPKDRFSAERLKGVDSTLKIQPAKLEDSAVYLCASSLGTGGPSYEQYFGPGTRLTVT.

This clonotype was picked up many times. The V call is TRBV13, the J call TRBJ1-2, with D uncertain. The germline V gene has CDR1 PRHDT and CDR2 FYEKMQ (reference sequence). CDR3 length: 12 amino acids. Deletions cut 0 bases from V and 6 bases from J, with 5 bases between. Here the CDR3 reads CASSLGINGYTF. Here the CDR3 DNA reads TGTGCCAGCAGCTTAGGCATCAATGGCTACACCTTC.

The chain has TRBV12-3 or TRBV12-4 and TRBJ2-1; TRBD2 is a possible D gene (6 bases). V shed 5 bases and J shed 13 bases, with 24 bases lying between them. The CDR3 covers 15 residues. CDR3 amino acids: CASSPRDWGLAGQFF. The CDR3 bases are TGTGCCAGCAGTCCCCGGGACTGGGGCCTCGCTGGCCAGTTCTTC.

The chain couples TRBV6-2 or TRBV6-3 to TRBJ2-3; 7 positions agree with TRBD2. The CDR3 sequence is 16 residues long. V lost 0 bases, J lost 2 bases, and 5 bases stayed unmatched. Per germline, CDR1 MNHEY and CDR2 SVGEGT. The CDR3, as DNA: TGTGCCAGCAGTTACTCGAGGGCGGGAGCCACAGATACGCAGTATTTT. This translates into CASSYSRAGATDTQYF.

J is TRBJ1-2 and V is TRBV7-2, with 7 bases fitting TRBD1. The germline V gene has CDR1 SGHTA and CDR2 FQGNSA. This CDR3 is built from 15 residues. V was pared by 5 bases and J by 3 bases, with 9 bases of the junction left unmatched. This CDR3 is CASSVPGQRYYGYTF. In DNA, the CDR3 is TGTGCCAGCAGCGTACCGGGACAGCGTTACTATGGCTACACCTTC.

This chain joins TRBV12-3 or TRBV12-4 and TRBJ1-1; the D is unclear. The CDR3 covers 15 residues. V was cut by 6 bases and J by 1 base, with 15 bases left in between. The CDR3 coding sequence is TGTGCCAGCAGACGACCCGAGGACCGGAACACTGAAGCTTTCTTT. It translates to CASRRPEDRNTEAFF.

The V call is TRBV29-1, the J call TRBJ1-2, with a weak D call TRBD1 (5 bases). The germline gives CDR1 SQVTM, CDR2 ANQGSEA. V was trimmed by 6 bases and J by 3 bases, leaving 11 bases between them. The CDR3 loop spans 12 amino acids. The CDR3 region is CSVGGVDYGYTF. In nucleotides, the CDR3 is TGCAGCGTCGGGGGGGTAGACTATGGCTACACCTTC.

The chain couples TRBV7-2 to TRBJ1-1, with D uncertain. Looked up from germline, CDR1 is SGHTA and CDR2 is FQGNSA. The ends were cut back, 7 bases at V and 2 bases at J, with 14 bases in the middle. The CDR3 is 14 amino acids. The DNA of the CDR3 is TGTGCCAGCAACCCATTAGTGGCCAACACTGAAGCTTTCTTT. Amino acid sequence: CASNPLVANTEAFF.

The chain joins TRBV4-3 to TRBJ2-7; the D gene is possibly TRBD1 (5 bases). Trimming took 5 bases from V and 6 from J, leaving 14 bases between them. Germline assignment: CDR1 LGHNA and CDR2 YSLEER. The CDR3 length is 13 residues. The CDR3 bases are TGCGCCAGCAGCTTCCAAGGGGAAAGCGAGCAGTACTTC. Its protein product is CASSFQGESEQYF.

The chain uses TRBV6-2 or TRBV6-3 and TRBJ2-7; 9 nucleotides align to TRBD2. Per the germline V gene, CDR1 is MNHEY and CDR2 is SVGEGT. Unmatched junction bases numbered 15, after V lost 6 bases and J lost 3 bases. The CDR3 spans 17 residues. Written as DNA, the CDR3 is TGTGCCAGCAGCCAACCCGCGGGGGGGGAAGAAGACTACGAGCAGTACTTC. Encoded protein: CASSQPAGGEEDYEQYF.

The chain is built from TRBV4-3 and TRBJ2-7, with TRBD2 matching 12 bases. The germline V gene encodes CDR1 LGHNA and CDR2 YSLEER. The J segment lost 7 bases and the V segment lost 0 bases, leaving 4 bases of the junction unmatched. The CDR3 contains 15 residues. CDR3 coding DNA: TGCGCCAGCAGCCAAGATCAGACTAGCGGGAGAGAGCAGTACTTC. Its translation: CASSQDQTSGREQYF.

This clonotype was recorded a few times. The chain joins TRBV7-9 to TRBJ1-2, with D perhaps TRBD1 (5 bases). The length of the CDR3 is 13 residues. CDR1 and CDR2 from the germline V gene are SEHNR and FQNEAQ (reference sequence). Trimming took off 6 bases at V and 7 bases at J, with 15 bases between the two ends. CDR3 coding DNA: TGTGCCAGCAGTCCCACGGGGGTGCGTGGCTACACCTTC. Its protein product is CASSPTGVRGYTF.

This clonotype was observed a handful of times. V and J are TRBV27 and TRBJ2-7, with no clear D. This CDR3 is 13 amino acids long. Trimming left V 5 bases short and J 5 bases short, with 13 bases between. The V gene's germline CDR1 is MNHEY and CDR2 SMNVEV (reference sequence). The DNA of the CDR3 is TGTGCCAGCAGTACACCGGAGATCAACGAGCAGTACTTC. This translates into CASSTPEINEQYF.

This clonotype was seen only a few times. V gene TRBV6-1 combines with J gene TRBJ2-1, with D perhaps TRBD1 (5 bases). V gave up 2 bases and J gave up 2 bases, with 10 bases separating them. Germline V gene sequence: CDR1 MNHNS, CDR2 SASEGT. The CDR3 runs to 15 residues. The CDR3 nucleotides are TGTGCCAGCAGTGAATTGGCAGGGACCTACAATGAGCAGTTCTTC. Protein product: CASSELAGTYNEQFF.

This chain connects TRBV7-2 to TRBJ1-5; D not resolved. Germline loops: CDR1 SGHTA, CDR2 FQGNSA. The CDR3 contains 15 residues. The germline V and J ends were trimmed by 5 bases and 4 bases, with 15 bases remaining between them. CDR3: CASSPFGGSNQPQHF. CDR3 DNA: TGTGCCAGCAGCCCCTTCGGAGGGTCTAATCAGCCCCAGCATTTT.

The sample holds one count of this clonotype. V is TRBV6-5 and J is TRBJ1-1; D not resolved. The germline V and J ends were trimmed by 6 bases and 1 base, with 9 bases remaining between them. The CDR3 loop spans 13 amino acids. The germline V gene has CDR1 MNHEY and CDR2 SVGAGI. The CDR3 sequence: CASSMTRNTEAFF. The CDR3 nucleotides read TGTGCCAGCAGCATGACACGGAACACTGAAGCTTTCTTT.

This clonotype has just a few counts. The rearrangement uses TRBV28 and TRBJ2-1; D gene uncertain. V dropped 6 bases and J dropped 7 bases, with 13 bases sitting between them. CDR3 size: 13 residues. The V gene's germline CDR1 is MDHEN and CDR2 SYDVKM. The CDR3, as DNA: TGTGCCAGCAGCCTCCGGATGGTGAATGAGCAGTTCTTC. The encoded protein is CASSLRMVNEQFF.

The chain employs TRBV12-3 or TRBV12-4 and TRBJ1-1; D is perhaps TRBD1 (5 bases). CDR3 length: 13 residues. V was trimmed by 7 bases and J by 2 bases, leaving 11 bases between them. DNA for the CDR3: TGTGCCAGCACCTGGGGCTCAAACACTGAAGCTTTCTTT. This translates into CASTWGSNTEAFF.